Below are 14 T cell receptor beta chains sequenced from a single sample in a study of T cell repertoires in cytomegalovirus infection. A single record per CDR3 protein comes from TCRdb applying MiXCR to the reads. This table holds more than 150,000 distinct CDR3 sequences, about 20% found once. Material: PBMCs. The receptors stem from a human donor in good health (CMV status not recorded). Some clones in this sample may be carry-over from other donors' samples.

This clonotype was counted a few times. This chain connects TRBV6-2 or TRBV6-3 to TRBJ1-5, with a tentative D call TRBD1 (6 bases). Germline CDR1 reads MNHEY; CDR2 reads SVGEGT. V gave up 2 bases and J gave up 6 bases, with 11 bases separating them. The length of the CDR3 is 14 residues. CDR3 in DNA: TGTGCCAGCAGTTACGTTACAGGGAGTCAGCCCCAGCATTTT. Protein product: CASSYVTGSQPQHF.

This clonotype has a count of ten or more. The chain uses TRBV5-6 and TRBJ2-2, with 11 bases fitting TRBD1. CDR1 is SGHDT and CDR2 is YYEEEE in the germline V gene. The CDR3 contains 15 residues. After removal of 2 bases from V and 5 bases from J, the junction contained 2 bases not matched to a gene. Written as DNA, the CDR3 is TGTGCCAGCAGCTTCGGGACAGGGGGTACCGGGGAGCTGTTTTTT. Translation: CASSFGTGGTGELFF.

This chain connects TRBV28 to TRBJ2-1, with D uncertain. V gave up 2 bases and J gave up 4 bases, with 9 bases separating them. The germline CDR1 and CDR2 sequences are MDHEN and SYDVKM. This CDR3 contains 14 residues. CDR3 DNA sequence: TGTGCCAGCAGTTTAAACACAGCTTACAATGAGCAGTTCTTC. Translating it yields CASSLNTAYNEQFF.

This clonotype was seen at least ten times. The chain couples TRBV11-2 to TRBJ2-5, with D possibly called TRBD1 or TRBD2 (5 bases each). Trimming removed 5 bases at V and 5 bases at J, with 12 bases between. CDR1 and CDR2 (germline): SGHAT, FQNNGV. The CDR3 is made up of 13 amino acids. CDR3 in amino acids: CASSAGTRETQYF. For the CDR3, the DNA is TGTGCCAGCAGCGCCGGGACCCGGGAGACCCAGTACTTC.

The chain couples TRBV9 to TRBJ1-1; TRBD1 matches at 7 bases. After removal of 2 bases from V and 6 bases from J, the junction contained 4 bases not matched to a gene. This CDR3 has 13 amino acids. Germline V gene sequence: CDR1 SGDLS, CDR2 YYNGEE. The CDR3, as DNA: TGTGCCAGCAGCGTCGGGCAGGGGGCTGAAGCTTTCTTT. It specifies CASSVGQGAEAFF. Variable domain in full (rest from reference TRBV9 and TRBJ1-1): DSGVTQTPKHLITATGQRVTLRCSPRSGDLSVYWYQQSLDQGLQFLIQYYNGEERAKGNILERFSAQQFPDLHSELNLSSLELGDSALYFCASSVGQGAEAFFGQGTRLTVV.

The rearrangement joins TRBV2 to TRBJ2-7; 10 nucleotides align to TRBD2. The CDR3 has 18 amino acids. CDR1 SNHLY and CDR2 FYNNEI come from the germline V gene. V was pared by 3 bases and J by 0 bases, with 11 bases of the junction left unmatched. CDR3 protein: CASSDYVLAGVSSYEQYF. Here the CDR3 DNA reads TGTGCCAGCAGTGATTACGTCCTAGCGGGAGTTAGCTCCTACGAGCAGTACTTC.

The chain combines TRBV6-2 or TRBV6-3 with TRBJ2-1; D is uncertain. CDR3 length: 12 amino acids. V was clipped by 7 bases and J by 5 bases, with 9 bases between them. Germline V gene data show CDR1 as MNHEY and CDR2 as SVGEGT. The CDR3 DNA follows: TGTGCCAGCAACTCCGACAACAATGAGCAGTTCTTC. It is translated as CASNSDNNEQFF.

The chain recombines TRBV11-2 with TRBJ2-1; perhaps D is TRBD1 or TRBD2 (5 bases each). The CDR3 covers 17 residues. V lost 0 bases and J 0 bases, leaving 12 bases between the germline ends. Looked up from germline, CDR1 is SGHAT and CDR2 is FQNNGV. In DNA form, the CDR3 reads TGTGCCAGCAGCTTAGATGAATGGGGGAGCTCCTACAATGAGCAGTTCTTC. It encodes CASSLDEWGSSYNEQFF.

The chain uses TRBV14 and TRBJ1-6; 10 nucleotides line up with TRBD1. CDR3 length equals 15 residues. The J segment lost 7 bases and the V segment lost 4 bases, leaving 4 bases of the junction unmatched. Germline CDR1 reads SGHDN; CDR2 reads FVKESK. The CDR3 region has the DNA TGTGCCAGCAGCCTAGGACAGGGGGGAAATTCACCCCTCCACTTT. The encoded protein is CASSLGQGGNSPLHF.

This clonotype was found many times. This rearrangement joins TRBV27 to TRBJ2-6, with D uncertain. Trimming shortened V by 3 bases and J by 3 bases, and 3 bases separated the two germline ends. CDR3 length equals 13 residues. From germline, CDR1 is MNHEY and CDR2 SMNVEV (reference sequence). CDR3: CASSFHGANVLTF. The CDR3 bases are TGTGCCAGCAGTTTCCATGGGGCCAACGTCCTGACTTTC.

The chain joins TRBV12-3 or TRBV12-4 to TRBJ2-3; D not resolved. Trimming shortened V by 3 bases and J by 2 bases, and 9 bases separated the two germline ends. The CDR3 runs to 14 residues. This chain's CDR3 is CASSFGLNTDTQYF. Written as DNA, the CDR3 is TGTGCCAGCAGTTTCGGGCTGAACACAGATACGCAGTATTTT.

The V call is TRBV6-2 or TRBV6-3, the J call TRBJ2-7; D gene uncertain. V lost 0 bases, J lost 0 bases, and 3 bases lay in between. CDR1 is MNHEY, CDR2 SVGEGT, per germline. CDR3 length: 13 residues. This chain's CDR3 is CASSYSHSYEQYF. CDR3 DNA: TGTGCCAGCAGTTACTCGCACTCCTACGAGCAGTACTTC.

This clonotype was seen a handful of times. J is TRBJ2-5 and V is TRBV28; D gene ambiguous. The CDR3 has 14 amino acids. Germline-derived CDR1 and CDR2 are MDHEN and SYDVKM. V lost 2 bases to trimming and J lost 1 base, with 8 bases between them. The CDR3 reads CASSLPPSQETQYF. In DNA form, the CDR3 reads TGTGCCAGCAGTTTACCGCCCAGCCAAGAGACCCAGTACTTC.

This clonotype was seen only a few times. The V call is TRBV7-2, the J call TRBJ1-1; D unclear. V was pared by 7 bases and J by 0 bases, with 12 bases between. The CDR3 has 14 amino acids. CDR1 and CDR2 (germline): SGHTA, FQGNSA. CDR3 bases: TGTGCCAGCACCCCAACAGCCGTGAACACTGAAGCTTTCTTT. It yields the protein CASTPTAVNTEAFF.